The clone carrying this T cell receptor beta chain has only a few counts. These data are taken from a study of breast tumors, draining lymph nodes, adjacent tissues. TCRdb re-derived calls from the multiplex PCR reads in MiXCR, one entry per CDR3 protein. This sample has under 150,000 distinct CDR3 sequences, with roughly 21% found just once. Samples came from axillary lymph nodes draining the breast cancer. This CDR3 is built from 22 residues. Germline CDR1 and CDR2: SGHNT and YENEEA. V lost 3 bases and J lost 0, with 27 bases in between. The receptor was derived from a female donor with breast cancer. Some clones in this sample may be carry-over from other donors' samples. J is TRBJ2-6 and V is TRBV11-3, with D possibly being TRBD1 (6 bases). The sequencing input was axillary lymph node tissue. The CDR3 spells CASSFHFSWTGHMISGANVLTF. The CDR3 DNA reads as TGTGCCAGCAGCTTTCATTTTTCTTGGACGGGACATATGATCTCTGGGGCCAACGTCCTGACTTTC.